This is a list of T cell receptor beta chains from one sample in a study of CD8+CD57+ T cells in acquired aplastic anemia. TCRdb reprocessed the reads via MiXCR and lists one record per CDR3 protein. The table records some 120,000 distinct CDR3 sequences, 48% of them present only once. Source material: sorted CD4+, CD8+, or CD8+CD57+ T cells (not recorded which) from PBMCs. The receptors stem from a human donor in good health, serving as a control. Each CDR3 is given without its conserved first and last residue. Clone size is shown for a subset of rows, as once, few, many or a class of expanded clone.

V	J	size	CDR3
TRBV18	TRBJ2-1	-	ASSARTSGDNEQF
TRBV27	TRBJ2-7	many	ASSFRDRDYEQY
TRBV5-1	TRBJ2-2	-	ASSLGRDSGGELF
TRBV19	TRBJ2-7	-	ASSIDSQESYEQY
TRBV2	TRBJ1-6	-	ASSGAFGQVVQSPLH
TRBV5-1	TRBJ2-3	many	ASKQGSVDTQY
TRBV19	TRBJ1-5	-	ASNRGRGSNQPQH
TRBV7-3	TRBJ2-7	-	ASSLGSGEQY
TRBV19	TRBJ1-4	-	ASRTVNEKLF
TRBV10-3	TRBJ2-7	-	AISEGQGGYEQY
TRBV10-3	TRBJ2-6	-	AINRGIDGPGANVLT
TRBV7-3	TRBJ2-3	many	ASSFAGTGVPDTQY
TRBV10-1	TRBJ2-7	-	ASSVGHSYEQY
TRBV3-1	TRBJ2-7	once	ASSPARAPYEQY
TRBV12-3/TRBV12-4	TRBJ1-2	-	ASRKTGPYGYT
TRBV19	TRBJ1-2	-	ASSTQGNYGYT
TRBV13	TRBJ2-1	few	ASKLKASWAVSYNEQF
TRBV5-5	TRBJ1-2	-	ASSFNTGRSGYT
TRBV5-4	TRBJ1-2	few	ASSWDRGQGYVLTTYGYT
TRBV3-1	TRBJ2-7	once	ASSSHQGQPKNEQY
TRBV19	TRBJ2-3	-	ASSIGRGTTDTQY
TRBV6-5	TRBJ1-2	many	ASSRGGRGYT
TRBV29-1	TRBJ2-7	-	SGQGPPYGQY